A selection of T cell receptor beta chains follows, all from one sample in a study of identical twins. TCRdb re-analysed the 5' RACE reads in MiXCR, keeping a single row per CDR3 protein. The repertoire has 450,000 to 650,000 distinct CDR3 sequences, around 15% of them found once; the top ten carry about 0.4%. This sample also appeared in a second study, on yellow fever vaccine responses in identical twins.

The sample comprised CD4+ T cells sorted from blood. Receptor source: a woman between 18 and 29 years old in good health. CDR3s include the opening cysteine and the closing phenylalanine or tryptophan. D genes are given only for firm matches. Only some rows state a clone size, as once, few, many or a class for expanded clones.

clone size	D gene	V gene	J gene	CDR3 DNA	CDR3 protein
few	NA	TRBV12-3/TRBV12-4	TRBJ2-1	TGTGCCAGCAGCCTTTTTCGTAATGAGCAGTTCTTC	CASSLFRNEQFF
few	NA	TRBV18	TRBJ2-3	TGTGCCAGCTCACCCCAGTGGGGTAGCACAGATACGCAGTATTTT	CASSPQWGSTDTQYF
few	NA	TRBV6-1	TRBJ1-5	TGTGCCAGCAGTGAAGCACGCAGGGCGGATAGCAATCAGCCCCAGCATTTT	CASSEARRADSNQPQHF
NA	NA	TRBV19	TRBJ1-1	TGTGCCAGTAGTGGGGCAGTCCTCGCCACTGAAGCTTTCTTT	CASSGAVLATEAFF
few	TRBD1	TRBV5-6	TRBJ1-2	TGTGCCAGCAGCTTGGTGACAGGGTCAGGTGGCTACACCTTC	CASSLVTGSGGYTF
few	TRBD1	TRBV6-1	TRBJ2-3	TGTGCCAGCAGTCCGACGGACAGGGGCACAGATACGCAGTATTTT	CASSPTDRGTDTQYF
few	TRBD1	TRBV4-2	TRBJ2-4	TGTGCCAGCAGCCATACAGGGGGGTCCCTCGGTTACGCCAAAAACATTCAGTACTTC	CASSHTGGSLGYAKNIQYF
NA	NA	TRBV14	TRBJ2-1	TGTGCCAGCAGCAAAAGGTCGAGCTCCTACAATGAGCAGTTCTTC	CASSKRSSSYNEQFF
NA	TRBD1	TRBV4-1	TRBJ1-6	TGCGCCAGCAGCCATCAGGGGGTCGGGTCACCCCTCCACTTT	CASSHQGVGSPLHF
few	NA	TRBV15	TRBJ1-2	TGTGCCACCAGCAGAGTGGGGGGACCCTATGGCTACACCTTC	CATSRVGGPYGYTF
NA	TRBD1	TRBV3-1	TRBJ1-2	TGTGCCAGCAGCCCCTTCGGACAGGGCGGCTATGGCTACACCTTC	CASSPFGQGGYGYTF
few	NA	TRBV12-3/TRBV12-4	TRBJ1-5	TGTGCCAGCAGGGGGGGGTCCGTACAGCCCCAGCATTTT	CASRGGSVQPQHF
NA	TRBD2	TRBV2	TRBJ2-5	TGTGCCAGCCAAAACCATCGGCTAGCGGGACAAGAGACCCAGTACTTC	CASQNHRLAGQETQYF
few	TRBD1	TRBV2	TRBJ1-2	TGTGCCAGCAGTGGTAGGACAGGCAGTGGCTACACCTTC	CASSGRTGSGYTF
few	NA	TRBV12-3/TRBV12-4	TRBJ1-5	TGTGCCAGCAGTTTTAAAGGTGGGGGATATAGCAATCAGCCCCAGCATTTT	CASSFKGGGYSNQPQHF
NA	NA	TRBV15	TRBJ2-7	TGTGCCACCAGCAGAGTGGGCGTCGGTACCTACGAGCAGTACTTC	CATSRVGVGTYEQYF
NA	NA	TRBV18	TRBJ1-1	TGTGCCAGCTCATCAAACAGGGTGGGTACTGAAGCTTTCTTT	CASSSNRVGTEAFF
NA	NA	TRBV6-1	TRBJ1-4	TGTGCCAGCAGTCCCCCGGGGAGGGGAAGAGAAAAACTGTTTTTT	CASSPPGRGREKLFF
many	TRBD2	TRBV5-1	TRBJ2-5	TGCGCCAGCAGCTTGATCGGGACTAGGGAACAAGAGACCCAGTACTTC	CASSLIGTREQETQYF
NA	NA	TRBV7-3	TRBJ2-1	TGTGCCAGCAGCCCACATGCCTCTAGCAATGAGCAGTTCTTC	CASSPHASSNEQFF
NA	NA	TRBV2	TRBJ2-3	TGTGCCAGCAGTACTCGGGGCTTCGATACGCAGTATTTT	CASSTRGFDTQYF
many	NA	TRBV7-9	TRBJ1-3	TGTGCCAGCAGCCCCAGCTCTGGAAACACCATATATTTT	CASSPSSGNTIYF
NA	NA	TRBV5-1	TRBJ1-5	TGCGCCAGCAGCCTGGACGGCGGCAATCAGCCCCAGCATTTT	CASSLDGGNQPQHF
few	NA	TRBV11-2	TRBJ2-1	TGTGCCAGCATCCCGGGACCGTCCTACAATGAGCAGTTCTTC	CASIPGPSYNEQFF
NA	TRBD2	TRBV7-2	TRBJ2-7	TGTGCCAGCAGCTTAGGGGGTGCGGGAGTGGGTGACGAGCAGTACTTC	CASSLGGAGVGDEQYF
few	TRBD1	TRBV6-1	TRBJ2-5	TGTGCCAGCACCACAGGGGGAAGGCTAAAGACCCAGTACTTC	CASTTGGRLKTQYF